These 17 T cell receptor beta chains share one sample of origin, sequenced in a study of cytotoxic CD8 clonotypes in ibrutinib-treated CLL. This table comes from immunoSEQ multiplex PCR, and its TCRdb copy is limited to in-frame clones, with some not included. The sample includes nearly 300,000 clones, 76% of them seen just once. The specimen was PBMCs, collected at disease progression, from a patient treated with ibrutinib. The receptors were gathered from a human donor with chronic lymphocytic leukemia.

This clone was recorded a few times. This sequence joins TRBV2 and TRBJ1-2; D call uncertain. Germline-derived CDR1 and CDR2 are SNHLY and FYNNEI. The CDR3 length is 11 residues. Trimming stripped 3 bases from V and 14 bases from J, with 13 bases between. CDR3 loop: CASSERILGTF. The CDR3 DNA sequence: TGTGCCAGCAGTGAGCGGATTCTGGGGACCTTC.

The chain employs TRBV5-6 and TRBJ2-5; unclear D gene. Trimming took 2 bases from V and 2 from J, leaving 7 bases between them. The CDR3 has 13 residues. Germline V gene data show CDR1 as SGHDT and CDR2 as YYEEEE. The CDR3 DNA sequence: TGTGCCAGCAGCTTAGGTGTTCAAGAGACCCAGTACTTC. This gives the protein CASSLGVQETQYF.

The J gene is TRBJ2-2, the V gene TRBV19, with D maybe TRBD2 (5 bases). Germline V gene lookup returns CDR1 LNHDA and CDR2 SQIVND (reference sequence). V gave up 7 bases and J gave up 6 bases, with 15 bases separating them. The CDR3 length is 14 residues. DNA for the CDR3: TGTGCCAGTACCCCCCGTCGGGGTTCCGGGGAGCTGTTTTTT. Its translation is CASTPRRGSGELFF.

This clone was seen repeatedly, ten times or more. The V call is TRBV7-9, the J call TRBJ1-2; possible D gene TRBD1, 5 bases. Trimming removed 8 bases from V and 3 bases from J, with 16 bases in between. The CDR3 totals 14 residues. CDR1 and CDR2 (germline): SEHNR, FQNEAQ (reference sequence). CDR3 nucleotides: TGTGCCAGCTCCCGAGGGGCGGTACACTATGGCTACACCTTC. Translating gives CASSRGAVHYGYTF.

The V call is TRBV27, the J call TRBJ2-7, with 10 nucleotides matching TRBD1. Per germline, CDR1 MNHEY and CDR2 SMNVEV (reference sequence). V was clipped by 6 bases and J by 5 bases; unmatched bases: 4. CDR3 length: 13 amino acids. The CDR3 region has the DNA TGTGCCAGCAGCCGACAGGGGGCCCACGAGCAGTACTTC. Its translation is CASSRQGAHEQYF.

The genes are TRBV11-2 and TRBJ2-3; the match to TRBD2 covers 9 bases. Germline V gene lookup returns CDR1 SGHAT and CDR2 FQNNGV. CDR3 length equals 15 residues. V lost 3 bases and J lost 4; bases outside the gene matches: 5. The CDR3 region is CASSLSGGMSDTQYF. CDR3 coding DNA: TGTGCCAGCAGCTTGAGCGGGGGGATGTCAGATACGCAGTATTTT. Full variable domain (missing parts from reference TRBV11-2 and TRBJ2-3): EAGVAQSPRYKIIEKRQSVAFWCNPISGHATLYWYQQILGQGPKLLIQFQNNGVVDDSQLPKDRFSAERLKGVDSTLKIQPAKLEDSAVYLCASSLSGGMSDTQYFGPGTRLTVL.

This rearrangement joins TRBV5-1 to TRBJ2-2; perhaps D is TRBD1 or TRBD2 (5 bases each). This CDR3 has 16 amino acids. Germline loops: CDR1 SGHRS, CDR2 YFSETQ. V lost 3 bases and J 0 bases, leaving 12 bases between the germline ends. The CDR3 reads CASSWMGPANTGELFF. CDR3 in DNA: TGCGCCAGCAGCTGGATGGGACCTGCGAACACCGGGGAGCTGTTTTTT.

This clone was seen a few times. The chain couples TRBV5-8 to TRBJ1-5; a possible D gene is TRBD1 (5 bases). CDR1 SGHTS and CDR2 YDEGEE come from the germline V gene. Trimming took off 3 bases at V and 2 bases at J, with 15 bases between the two ends. This CDR3 comprises 16 residues. The CDR3 loop is CASSSSRVGGNQPQHF. CDR3 nucleotides: TGTGCCAGCAGCTCAAGCAGGGTAGGCGGCAATCAGCCCCAGCATTTT.

The chain uses TRBV9 and TRBJ2-3, with TRBD2 as a possible D gene (5 bases). V dropped 4 bases and J dropped 4 bases, with 10 bases sitting between them. CDR3 length equals 13 residues. Germline V gene data show CDR1 as SGDLS and CDR2 as YYNGEE. The CDR3 nucleotides are TGTGCCAGCAGCTTCCGGGGAGCAGATACGCAGTATTTT. Translation: CASSFRGADTQYF. Together with reference TRBV9 and TRBJ2-3, the CDR3 gives the full variable domain: DSGVTQTPKHLITATGQRVTLRCSPRSGDLSVYWYQQSLDQGLQFLIQYYNGEERAKGNILERFSAQQFPDLHSELNLSSLELGDSALYFCASSFRGADTQYFGPGTRLTVL.

The rearrangement links TRBV5-1 to TRBJ2-7; no clear D gene. The CDR3 runs 12 residues. The germline gives CDR1 SGHRS, CDR2 YFSETQ. The V end was cut by 4 bases, the J end by 3 bases, with 8 bases between. The chain's CDR3 is CASSPSYYEQYF. The CDR3 nucleotides are TGCGCCAGCAGCCCGTCATACTACGAGCAGTACTTC. Full variable domain (missing parts from reference TRBV5-1 and TRBJ2-7): KAGVTQTPRYLIKTRGQQVTLSCSPISGHRSVSWYQQTPGQGLQFLFEYFSETQRNKGNFPGRFSGRQFSNSRSEMNVSTLELGDSALYLCASSPSYYEQYFGPGTRLTVT.

This sequence joins TRBV4-1 and TRBJ1-6; a weak D match, TRBD1 (5 bases). Germline loops: CDR1 MGHRA, CDR2 YSYEKL. The CDR3 is 15 amino acids. Trimming pared 0 bases from V and 7 bases from J, leaving 10 bases between. CDR3 region: CASSQESGKNSPLHF. CDR3 coding DNA: TGCGCCAGCAGCCAAGAATCAGGGAAAAATTCACCCCTCCACTTT.

The J gene is TRBJ2-3, the V gene TRBV5-1; D gene unclear. The CDR3 contains 16 residues. From germline, CDR1 is SGHRS and CDR2 YFSETQ. V lost 0 bases to trimming and J lost 0 bases, with 11 bases between them. The CDR3 protein is CASSLEGQLSTDTQYF. In DNA, the CDR3 is TGCGCCAGCAGCTTGGAAGGGCAGCTTAGCACAGATACGCAGTATTTT.

This sequence joins TRBV7-9 and TRBJ2-2, with D perhaps given as TRBD1 or TRBD2 (6 bases each). CDR3 length: 14 amino acids. Trimming took 5 bases from V and 3 from J, leaving 10 bases between them. CDR1 and CDR2 (germline): SEHNR, FQNEAQ (reference sequence). The CDR3 nucleotides are TGTGCCAGCAGCCAGGGGACTTACACCGGGGAGCTGTTTTTT. Translation: CASSQGTYTGELFF.

The chain has TRBV6-6 and TRBJ1-2; 7 bases align to TRBD1. CDR1 MNHNY and CDR2 SVGAGI come from the germline V gene (reference sequence). This CDR3 is 16 amino acids long. The J segment lost 2 bases and the V segment lost 2 bases, leaving 8 bases of the junction unmatched. CDR3 in DNA: TGTGCCAGCAGTTACAGGTCGGGAGGGGGCAACTATGGCTACACCTTC. Protein product: CASSYRSGGGNYGYTF.

The chain carries TRBV19 and TRBJ1-6; D uncertain. With 5 bases removed from V and 1 base from J, the gap between germline ends came to 6 bases. The CDR3 has 14 amino acids. Germline V gene sequence: CDR1 LNHDA, CDR2 SQIVND (reference sequence). The CDR3 sequence: CASSPRSYNSPLHF. The CDR3 nucleotides read TGTGCCAGTAGTCCCCGTTCCTATAATTCACCCCTCCACTTT.

The genes are TRBV7-8 and TRBJ2-7; tentatively, D is TRBD1 (6 bases). V was clipped by 3 bases and J by 4 bases, with 19 bases between them. Germline assignment: CDR1 SGHVS and CDR2 FQNEAQ. The CDR3 is made up of 16 amino acids. This CDR3 reads CASSFHRDTYEYEQYF. The CDR3, as DNA: TGTGCCAGCAGCTTCCACCGGGACACCTATGAATACGAGCAGTACTTC.

In its sample, this clone was seen once. V and J are TRBV7-2 and TRBJ2-7; the match to TRBD1 covers 8 bases. Trimming cost V 5 bases and J 6 bases; bases outside gene matches: 12. The germline V gene has CDR1 SGHTA and CDR2 FQGNSA. CDR3 size: 15 residues. The CDR3 sequence is CASSTGQGGSAEQYF. The CDR3 DNA follows: TGTGCCAGCAGCACCGGACAGGGTGGGTCCGCCGAGCAGTACTTC.